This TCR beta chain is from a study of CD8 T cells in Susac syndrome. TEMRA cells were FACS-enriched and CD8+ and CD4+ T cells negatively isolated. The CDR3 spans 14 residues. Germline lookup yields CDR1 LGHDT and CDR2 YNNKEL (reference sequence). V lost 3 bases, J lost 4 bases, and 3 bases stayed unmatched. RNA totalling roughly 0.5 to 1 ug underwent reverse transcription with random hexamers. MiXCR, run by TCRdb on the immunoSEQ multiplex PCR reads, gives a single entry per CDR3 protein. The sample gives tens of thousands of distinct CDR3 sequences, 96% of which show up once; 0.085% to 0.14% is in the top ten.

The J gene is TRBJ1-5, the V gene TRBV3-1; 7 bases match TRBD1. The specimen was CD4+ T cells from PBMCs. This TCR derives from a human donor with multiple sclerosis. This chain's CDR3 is CASSQTGMNQPQHF. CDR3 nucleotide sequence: TGTGCCAGCAGCCAGACAGGGATGAATCAGCCCCAGCATTTT.